The clone carrying this T cell receptor beta chain was counted many times. The antigen is unknown. Germline CDR1 reads SGHTA; CDR2 reads FQGNSA. Trimming removed 1 base from V and 10 bases from J, with 11 bases in between. The CDR3 contains 13 residues. The data are from a study of T cells in Graves' hyperthyroidism and ophthalmopathy. Study-level findings and limits: Among thyroid clonotypes expanded above 0.001, most also appeared in blood.

RNA transcripts were the template for amplifying TCR beta CDR3 regions. First-round RT-PCR of the TCR CDR3 relied on the HTBI primer set. TCRdb re-called the multiplex PCR reads through MiXCR, storing one row per CDR3 protein. The sample consists of more than 300,000 distinct CDR3 sequences, approximately 14% of them appearing once. Hyperthyroidism, newly diagnosed and lasting under 2 months, affected patients aged 18 to 65. Diagnosis rested on symptoms, serum thyroxine and TRAb, thyroid ultrasound, and orbital computed tomography. Material for sequencing was blood. The source is a woman aged 25 to 45 with Graves' hyperthyroidism. The chain is built from TRBV7-2 and TRBJ2-1; D is uncertain. The CDR3 sequence is CASSLGGGWEQFF. The CDR3 bases are TGTGCCAGCAGCTTAGGAGGCGGATGGGAGCAGTTCTTC.